These 27 T cell receptor beta chains share one sample of origin, sequenced in a study of early T cells in non-severe SARS-CoV-2 infection. One entry per CDR3 protein results from TCRdb running MiXCR on the 5' RACE reads. The sample has 53,000 or so distinct CDR3 sequences, roughly an eighth seen once. Material: whole blood, obtained at baseline. The receptors come from an adult who was a healthcare worker with PCR-confirmed SARS-CoV-2 infection or an uninfected control (not recorded which).

CDR3: CASSFYGGTDYGYTF. The CDR3 DNA reads as TGTGCCAGCAGTTTCTACGGGGGGACAGACTATGGCTACACCTTC. This sequence joins TRBV27 and TRBJ1-2; 7 bases agree with TRBD1. The CDR3 spans 15 residues. Germline trimming cut 3 bases from V and 3 bases from J; bases unmatched to any gene: 7. In germline, CDR1 is MNHEY, CDR2 SMNVEV (reference sequence).

This clonotype was picked up many times. The chain uses TRBV28 and TRBJ2-7; 10 bases line up with TRBD2. The CDR3 is made up of 15 amino acids. V shed 5 bases, J shed 1 base, and the junction held 5 bases outside the gene matches. Germline-derived CDR1 and CDR2 are MDHEN and SYDVKM. CDR3 in amino acids: CASSLSGRISYEQYF. CDR3 sequence (DNA): TGTGCCAGCAGTCTTAGCGGGAGGATTTCCTACGAGCAGTACTTC.

The chain combines TRBV6-2 or TRBV6-3 with TRBJ2-7, with D perhaps given as TRBD1 or TRBD2 (6 bases each). The CDR3 consists of 15 residues. V was clipped by 8 bases and J by 3 bases, with 20 bases between them. From germline, CDR1 is MNHEY and CDR2 SVGEGT. The CDR3 sequence is CASEIGGTALYEQYF. The CDR3 nucleotides are TGTGCCAGCGAAATAGGGGGGACTGCACTCTACGAGCAGTACTTC.

CDR3 loop: CASSLLISEYEKLFF. The CDR3 DNA follows: TGTGCCAGCAGTTTATTAATCAGTGAATATGAAAAACTGTTTTTT. This chain connects TRBV27 to TRBJ1-4; D is undetermined. CDR1 and CDR2 from the germline V gene are MNHEY and SMNVEV (reference sequence). There are 15 residues in the CDR3. V shed 1 base and J shed 6 bases, with 12 bases lying between them.

The V call is TRBV13, the J call TRBJ1-2, with unresolved D. V gave up 2 bases and J gave up 0 bases, with 7 bases separating them. Looked up from germline, CDR1 is PRHDT and CDR2 is FYEKMQ (reference sequence). The CDR3 spans 14 residues. The CDR3 DNA reads TGTGCCAGCAGCTTACGAGCAGCTAACTATGGCTACACCTTC. Amino acid sequence: CASSLRAANYGYTF.

CDR3 protein: CASSLVGGPPQYF. The CDR3, as DNA: TGTGCCAGCAGTTTGGTGGGAGGGCCCCCGCAGTACTTC. The chain employs TRBV12-3 or TRBV12-4 and TRBJ2-7; TRBD2 aligns across 7 bases. The CDR3 is 13 amino acids. Unmatched junction bases numbered 8, after V lost 3 bases and J lost 9 bases.

The chain recombines TRBV4-2 with TRBJ2-2, with 10 positions matching TRBD2. Germline assignment: CDR1 LGHNA and CDR2 YNFKEQ. With 4 bases clipped from V and 0 bases from J, the junction kept 2 bases outside the gene matches. This CDR3 contains 16 residues. CDR3 in amino acids: CASSPSGRSNTGELFF. CDR3 bases: TGTGCCAGCAGCCCTAGCGGGAGATCGAACACCGGGGAGCTGTTTTTT.

The chain has TRBV12-3 or TRBV12-4 and TRBJ2-5; tentative D call: TRBD1 (6 bases). Trimming left V 10 bases short and J 5 bases short, with 14 bases between. The CDR3 contains 12 residues. CDR3: CATSTGQETQYF. The CDR3 DNA sequence: TGTGCCACCTCGACAGGTCAGGAGACCCAGTACTTC.

This clonotype has only a few counts. V and J are TRBV12-3 or TRBV12-4 and TRBJ1-2; 8 positions agree with TRBD1. Unmatched junction bases numbered 19, after V lost 3 bases and J lost 4 bases. The CDR3 totals 19 residues. The CDR3 is CASSFSGQGAQRVFYGYTF. Written as DNA, the CDR3 is TGTGCCAGCAGTTTTTCTGGGCAGGGGGCGCAAAGGGTTTTCTATGGCTACACCTTC.

This clonotype was counted a few times. The chain employs TRBV20-1 and TRBJ2-1, with 7 nucleotides matching TRBD2. The trim removed 5 bases at V and 4 bases at J, leaving 11 bases unmatched. The CDR3 runs 15 residues. Germline V gene sequence: CDR1 DFQATT, CDR2 SNEGSKA (reference sequence). The CDR3 region has the DNA TGCAGTGCTCCAAAAGCGCTAGCGGTTTACAATGAGCAGTTCTTC. Translation gives CSAPKALAVYNEQFF.

This clonotype was recorded at least ten times. This chain links TRBV2 with TRBJ2-1; no firm D call. This CDR3 has 11 residues. The germline CDR1 and CDR2 sequences are SNHLY and FYNNEI. Trimming stripped 8 bases from V and 9 bases from J, with 11 bases between. Here the CDR3 reads CASLIGSEQFF. The CDR3 bases are TGTGCCAGCCTCATCGGGTCTGAGCAGTTCTTC.

The chain uses TRBV7-2 and TRBJ1-5; unclear D gene. CDR1 is SGHTA and CDR2 is FQGNSA in the germline V gene. This CDR3 spans 13 amino acids. V was clipped by 1 base and J by 10 bases, with 11 bases between them. The CDR3, as DNA: TGTGCCAGCAGCTTAGGAGGGTTCAGACCCCAGCATTTT. This sequence encodes CASSLGGFRPQHF.

The V call is TRBV28, the J call TRBJ2-7; D remains unclear. This CDR3 has 14 amino acids. Germline CDR1 is MDHEN and CDR2 is SYDVKM. Trimming took 2 bases from V and 5 from J, leaving 13 bases between them. CDR3 region: CASSLKASLHEQYF. The CDR3 DNA reads as TGTGCCAGCAGTTTAAAAGCATCACTCCACGAGCAGTACTTC.

Only a few counts were recorded for this clonotype. The chain is built from TRBV29-1 and TRBJ2-5, with a tentative D call TRBD2 (5 bases). Trimming removed 4 bases from V and 4 bases from J, with 10 bases in between. Looked up from germline, CDR1 is SQVTM and CDR2 is ANQGSEA. The CDR3 is 12 residues long. CDR3 in amino acids: CSVARDRETQYF. Here the CDR3 DNA reads TGCAGCGTTGCCCGGGATAGAGAGACCCAGTACTTC.

This chain joins TRBV4-3 and TRBJ2-7; D tentatively reads TRBD1 or TRBD2 (5 bases each). The germline V and J ends were trimmed by 4 bases and 6 bases, with 19 bases remaining between them. Germline V CDR1 and CDR2: LGHNA, YSLEER. The CDR3 extends over 15 amino acids. The DNA for the CDR3 is TGCGCCAGCAGCCCCACCGGGACCTCCCTGCGCGAGCAGTACTTC. It yields the protein CASSPTGTSLREQYF.

The rearrangement links TRBV20-1 to TRBJ1-1; 8 nucleotides agree with TRBD1. The CDR3 extends over 12 amino acids. From germline, CDR1 is DFQATT and CDR2 SNEGSKA (reference sequence). V lost 4 bases and J lost 5; bases outside the gene matches: 3. The CDR3 sequence: CSANRGETEAFF. CDR3 DNA sequence: TGCAGTGCTAACAGGGGGGAAACTGAAGCTTTCTTT.

This clonotype was recorded many times. The rearrangement joins TRBV28 to TRBJ2-7; 9 positions match TRBD2. This CDR3 comprises 13 residues. The V and J ends lost 3 bases and 5 bases, in that order; junction bases with no gene match: 2. CDR1 MDHEN and CDR2 SYDVKM come from the germline V gene. DNA for the CDR3: TGTGCCAGCAGTTTGTTAGCGGGAGACGAGCAGTACTTC. Its protein is CASSLLAGDEQYF.

At least ten counts were recorded for this clonotype. This chain joins TRBV4-3 and TRBJ2-7; a weak D match, TRBD1 (5 bases). Germline V lookup: CDR1 LGHNA, CDR2 YSLEER. This CDR3 comprises 15 residues. V lost 1 base, J lost 3 bases, and 13 bases lay in between. The CDR3 coding sequence is TGCGCCAGCAGCCAAGCCCTTGGACACCACTACGAGCAGTACTTC. This codes for CASSQALGHHYEQYF.

This clonotype was counted a few times. This chain connects TRBV6-2 or TRBV6-3 to TRBJ2-1, with unresolved D. This CDR3 has 12 amino acids. Germline V gene data show CDR1 as MNHEY and CDR2 as SVGEGT. V was trimmed by 6 bases and J by 10 bases, leaving 13 bases between them. CDR3 nucleotides: TGTGCCAGCAGCCCCGGATCTCCGGAGCAGTTCTTC. Protein sequence: CASSPGSPEQFF.

The chain carries TRBV18 and TRBJ2-3, with 12 bases matching TRBD2. Germline lookup yields CDR1 KGHSH and CDR2 LQKENI. After removal of 6 bases from V and 3 bases from J, the junction contained 7 bases not matched to a gene. The CDR3 contains 16 residues. CDR3 amino acids: CASSPRTSGNTDTQYF. CDR3 nucleotides: TGTGCCAGCTCTCCCCGGACTAGCGGGAATACAGATACGCAGTATTTT.

The V call is TRBV2, the J call TRBJ2-1; D gene ambiguous. Germline V gene lookup returns CDR1 SNHLY and CDR2 FYNNEI. This CDR3 is built from 12 residues. Trimming removed 3 bases from V and 7 bases from J, with 7 bases in between. The CDR3 sequence is CASSDDGNEQFF. The CDR3 DNA is TGTGCCAGCAGTGATGATGGGAATGAGCAGTTCTTC.

This sequence joins TRBV12-3 or TRBV12-4 and TRBJ2-1; maybe TRBD2 (5 bases). V lost 5 bases and J lost 4, with 15 bases in between. This CDR3 spans 15 amino acids. CDR3 DNA sequence: TGTGCCAGCAGTCCTTGGGCTAGCCGTTACAATGAGCAGTTCTTC. Its protein product is CASSPWASRYNEQFF.

This chain links TRBV6-5 with TRBJ2-1; 15 nucleotides match TRBD2. Germline V gives CDR1 MNHEY, CDR2 SVGAGI. The CDR3 is 19 residues long. V was pared by 0 bases and J by 6 bases, with 9 bases of the junction left unmatched. CDR3 DNA: TGTGCCAGCAGTTACTCACGGACTAGCGGGAGGGCCTCGTTCAATGAGCAGTTCTTC. Protein product: CASSYSRTSGRASFNEQFF.

This clonotype occurred a few times. The chain couples TRBV20-1 to TRBJ2-1, with TRBD1 matching over 7 bases. From germline, CDR1 is DFQATT and CDR2 SNEGSKA (reference sequence). This CDR3 spans 15 amino acids. Germline trimming cut 4 bases from V and 4 bases from J; bases unmatched to any gene: 10. CDR3 in amino acids: CSAMPTGNKYNEQFF. Written as DNA, the CDR3 is TGCAGTGCTATGCCGACAGGGAATAAATACAATGAGCAGTTCTTC.

This clonotype has a handful of counts. This chain connects TRBV6-1 to TRBJ2-3, with 13 positions matching TRBD2. Germline V gives CDR1 MNHNS, CDR2 SASEGT. CDR3 size: 17 residues. The J segment lost 2 bases and the V segment lost 2 bases, leaving 4 bases of the junction unmatched. CDR3 residues: CASSEWGLAGPTDTQYF. As DNA, the CDR3 is TGTGCCAGCAGTGAATGGGGACTAGCGGGACCCACAGATACGCAGTATTTT.

This chain connects TRBV12-3 or TRBV12-4 to TRBJ2-1, with unresolved D. The CDR3 has 18 amino acids. V was pared by 4 bases and J by 4 bases, with 23 bases between. DNA of the CDR3: TGTGCCAGCAGTTCCCTAGTTGGGTCAGGCGCCGTTTACAATGAGCAGTTCTTC. Its translation is CASSSLVGSGAVYNEQFF.

As for this clonotype: As the CDR3 is not closed by the conserved phenylalanine or tryptophan, this likely results from a read error. DNA for the CDR3: TGTGCCAGCAGCAAACGGGGTCGCAATCAGCCCCAGCATTAT. This gives the protein CASSKRGRNQPQHY. J is TRBJ1-5 and V is TRBV7-8; D is uncertain. There are 14 residues in the CDR3. Trimming removed 5 bases from V and 2 bases from J, with 10 bases in between. The germline gives CDR1 SGHVS, CDR2 FQNEAQ.